This TCR beta chain was sequenced during a study of human T cells and chemical hapten exposure. Study-level background: 2% DPC was applied to approximately 2 cm by approximately 2 cm of upper inner arm skin for sensitization. Study findings and constraints: DPC sensitization produced no change in TCRs with frequency above 1 in 1000.

CDR1 is LGHDT and CDR2 is YNNKEL in the germline V gene (reference sequence). The V segment lost 4 bases and the J segment 7 bases; nucleotides outside the gene matches: 6. The CDR3 runs 14 residues. TCRdb redid the calling of the RACE reads with MiXCR, one entry per CDR3 protein. The sample yields 55,000 to 75,000 distinct CDR3 sequences, around 12% seen once. This clonotype was observed a handful of times. Its target is not known. Stated time point: patch test 3, about 24 weeks after DPC sensitization. Sample treatment: therapeutic diphenylcyclopropenone sensitization with weekly scalp DPC. Investigators collected blood before applying each patch test.

This chain connects TRBV3-1 to TRBJ1-5; 8 nucleotides agree with TRBD1. The specimen comprised whole blood, sampled in connection with sensitization to the hapten diphenylcyclopropenone (DPC). This sequence originates from a man aged 25-45 years with alopecia areata. Some clones in this sample may be carry-over from other donors' samples. The CDR3 spells CASSPGQGEQPQHF. The CDR3 DNA sequence: TGTGCCAGCAGCCCAGGACAGGGAGAACAGCCCCAGCATTTT.